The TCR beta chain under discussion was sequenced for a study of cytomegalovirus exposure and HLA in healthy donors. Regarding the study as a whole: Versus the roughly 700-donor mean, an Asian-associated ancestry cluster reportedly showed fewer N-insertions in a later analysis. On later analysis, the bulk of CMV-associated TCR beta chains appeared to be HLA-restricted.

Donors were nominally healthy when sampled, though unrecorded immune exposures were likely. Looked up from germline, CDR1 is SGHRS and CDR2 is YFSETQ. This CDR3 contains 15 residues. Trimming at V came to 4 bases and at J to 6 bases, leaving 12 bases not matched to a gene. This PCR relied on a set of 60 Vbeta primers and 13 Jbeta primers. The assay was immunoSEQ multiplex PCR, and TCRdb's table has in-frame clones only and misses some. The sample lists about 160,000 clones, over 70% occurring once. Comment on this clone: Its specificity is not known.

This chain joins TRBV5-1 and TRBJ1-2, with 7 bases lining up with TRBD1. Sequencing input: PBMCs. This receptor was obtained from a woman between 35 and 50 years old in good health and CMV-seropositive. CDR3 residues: CASSLLTGEKHGYTF. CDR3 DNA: TGCGCCAGCAGCCTACTCACAGGGGAAAAGCATGGCTACACCTTC.